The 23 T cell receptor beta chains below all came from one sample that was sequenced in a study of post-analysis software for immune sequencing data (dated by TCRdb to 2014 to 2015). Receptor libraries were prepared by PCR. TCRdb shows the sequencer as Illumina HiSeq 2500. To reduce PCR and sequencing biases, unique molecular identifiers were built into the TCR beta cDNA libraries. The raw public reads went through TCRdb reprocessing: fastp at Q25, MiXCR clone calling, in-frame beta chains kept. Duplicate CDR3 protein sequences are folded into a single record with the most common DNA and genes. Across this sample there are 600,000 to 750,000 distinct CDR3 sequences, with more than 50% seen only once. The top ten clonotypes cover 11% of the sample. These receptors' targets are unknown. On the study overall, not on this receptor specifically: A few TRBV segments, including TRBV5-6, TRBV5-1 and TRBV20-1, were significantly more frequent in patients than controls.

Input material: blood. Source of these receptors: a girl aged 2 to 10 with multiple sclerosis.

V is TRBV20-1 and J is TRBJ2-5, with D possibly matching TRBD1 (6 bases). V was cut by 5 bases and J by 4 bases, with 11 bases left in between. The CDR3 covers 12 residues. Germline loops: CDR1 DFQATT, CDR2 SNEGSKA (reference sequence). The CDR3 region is CSAHRDGETQYF. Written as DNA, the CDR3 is TGCAGTGCTCACAGGGACGGAGAGACCCAGTACTTC.

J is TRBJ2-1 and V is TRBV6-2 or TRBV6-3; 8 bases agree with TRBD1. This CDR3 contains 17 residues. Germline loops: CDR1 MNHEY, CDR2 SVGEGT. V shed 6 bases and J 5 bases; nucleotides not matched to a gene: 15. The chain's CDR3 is CASRPFGGRGLDNEQFF. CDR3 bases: TGTGCCAGCAGGCCTTTTGGTGGCAGGGGGCTCGACAATGAGCAGTTCTTC.

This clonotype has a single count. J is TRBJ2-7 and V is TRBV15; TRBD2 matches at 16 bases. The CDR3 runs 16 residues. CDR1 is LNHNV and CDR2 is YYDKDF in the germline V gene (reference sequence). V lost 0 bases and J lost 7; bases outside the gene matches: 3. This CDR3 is CATSRDPGLAGGEQYF. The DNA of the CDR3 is TGTGCCACCAGCAGAGACCCGGGACTAGCGGGAGGGGAGCAGTACTTC.

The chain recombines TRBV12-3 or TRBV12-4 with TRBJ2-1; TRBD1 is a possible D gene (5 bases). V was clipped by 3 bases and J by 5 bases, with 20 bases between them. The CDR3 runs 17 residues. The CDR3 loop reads CASSFGRWTNPNNEQFF. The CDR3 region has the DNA TGTGCCAGCAGTTTTGGTCGGTGGACAAATCCTAACAATGAGCAGTTCTTC.

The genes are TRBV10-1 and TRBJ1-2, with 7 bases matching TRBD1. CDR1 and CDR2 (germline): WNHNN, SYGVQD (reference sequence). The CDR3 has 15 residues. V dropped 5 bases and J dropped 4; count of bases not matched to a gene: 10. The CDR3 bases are TGCGCCAGCAGTCCCGGGACAGATCTAACCTATGGCTACACCTTC. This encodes CASSPGTDLTYGYTF.

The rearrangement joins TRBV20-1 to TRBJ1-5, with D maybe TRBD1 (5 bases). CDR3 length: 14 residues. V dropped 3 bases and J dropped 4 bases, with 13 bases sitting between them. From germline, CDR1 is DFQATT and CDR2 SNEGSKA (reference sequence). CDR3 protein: CSASRSGANQPQHF. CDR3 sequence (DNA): TGCAGTGCTAGTAGATCCGGGGCGAATCAGCCCCAGCATTTT.

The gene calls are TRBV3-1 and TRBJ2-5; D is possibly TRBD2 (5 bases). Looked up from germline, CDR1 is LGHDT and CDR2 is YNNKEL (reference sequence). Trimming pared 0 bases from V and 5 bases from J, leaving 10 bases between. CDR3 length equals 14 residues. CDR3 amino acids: CASSQDTTGETQYF. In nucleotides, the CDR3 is TGTGCCAGCAGCCAAGATACTACGGGGGAGACCCAGTACTTC.

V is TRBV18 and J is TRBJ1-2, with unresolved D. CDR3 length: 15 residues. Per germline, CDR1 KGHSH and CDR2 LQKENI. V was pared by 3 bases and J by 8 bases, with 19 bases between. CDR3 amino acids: CASSPQNDPVRGYTF. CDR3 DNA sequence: TGTGCCAGCTCACCGCAAAATGATCCGGTGCGGGGCTACACCTTC.

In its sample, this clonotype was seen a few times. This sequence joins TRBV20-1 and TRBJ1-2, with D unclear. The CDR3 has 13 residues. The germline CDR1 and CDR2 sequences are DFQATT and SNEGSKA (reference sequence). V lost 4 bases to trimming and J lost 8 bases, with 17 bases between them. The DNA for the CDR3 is TGCAGTGCTAAGGACCCCCTTCTTTCGGGCTACACCTTC. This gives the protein CSAKDPLLSGYTF.

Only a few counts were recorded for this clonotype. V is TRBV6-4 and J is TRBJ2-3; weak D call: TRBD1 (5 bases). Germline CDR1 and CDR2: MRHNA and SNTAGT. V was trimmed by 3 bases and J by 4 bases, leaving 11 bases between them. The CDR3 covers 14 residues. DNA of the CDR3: TGTGCCAGCAGTGAAGGGGTTCGGGCAGATACGCAGTATTTT. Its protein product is CASSEGVRADTQYF.

CDR3 nucleotides: TGTGCCAGCAGCTTCCTAGGGTCGGGAGAGCAGTACTTC. It translates to CASSFLGSGEQYF. The V and J genes are TRBV7-9 and TRBJ2-7, with D possibly TRBD2 on 5 matching bases. Trimming stripped 3 bases from V and 7 bases from J, with 13 bases between. This CDR3 contains 13 residues. From germline, CDR1 is SEHNR and CDR2 FQNEAQ (reference sequence).

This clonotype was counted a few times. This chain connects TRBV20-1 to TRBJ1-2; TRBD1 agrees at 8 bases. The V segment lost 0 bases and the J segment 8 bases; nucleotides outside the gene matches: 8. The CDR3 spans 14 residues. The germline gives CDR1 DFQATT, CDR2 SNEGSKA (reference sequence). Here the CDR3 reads CSARDSGGAGGYTF. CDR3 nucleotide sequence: TGCAGTGCTAGAGATTCAGGGGGCGCGGGAGGCTACACCTTC.

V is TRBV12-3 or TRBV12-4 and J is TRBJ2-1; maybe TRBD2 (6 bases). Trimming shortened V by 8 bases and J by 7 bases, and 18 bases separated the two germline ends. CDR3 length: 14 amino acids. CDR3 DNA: TGTGCCAGCCCCCGGGAGAAAGAAATTAATGAGCAGTTCTTC. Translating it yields CASPREKEINEQFF.

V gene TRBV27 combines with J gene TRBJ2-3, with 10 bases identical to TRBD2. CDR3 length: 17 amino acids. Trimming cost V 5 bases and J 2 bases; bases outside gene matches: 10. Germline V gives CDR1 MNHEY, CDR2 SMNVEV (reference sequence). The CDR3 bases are TGTGCCAGCAGTCCCATACTAGCGGGGTCTCACACAGATACGCAGTATTTT. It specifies CASSPILAGSHTDTQYF.

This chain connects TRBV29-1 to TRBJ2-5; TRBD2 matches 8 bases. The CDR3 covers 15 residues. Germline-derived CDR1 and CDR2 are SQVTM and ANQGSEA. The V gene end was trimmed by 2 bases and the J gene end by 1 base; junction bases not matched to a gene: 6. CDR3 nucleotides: TGCAGCGTTGAAACCGGCGGGAGGTTCCAAGAGACCCAGTACTTC. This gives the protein CSVETGGRFQETQYF.

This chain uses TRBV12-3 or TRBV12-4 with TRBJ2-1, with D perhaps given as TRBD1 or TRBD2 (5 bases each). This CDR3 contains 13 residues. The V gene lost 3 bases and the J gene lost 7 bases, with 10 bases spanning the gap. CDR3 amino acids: CASSLGRRNEQFF. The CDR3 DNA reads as TGTGCCAGCAGTTTGGGACGGAGGAATGAGCAGTTCTTC.

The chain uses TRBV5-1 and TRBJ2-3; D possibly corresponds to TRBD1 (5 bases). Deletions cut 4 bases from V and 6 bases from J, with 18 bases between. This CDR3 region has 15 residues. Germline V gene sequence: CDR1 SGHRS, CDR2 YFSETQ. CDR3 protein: CASSPQGLVGDTQYF. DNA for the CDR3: TGCGCCAGCAGCCCGCAGGGCCTAGTCGGGGATACGCAGTATTTT.

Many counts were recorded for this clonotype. The chain's CDR3 is CSARGGPDQPQHF. The CDR3 DNA reads TGCAGTGCTAGAGGGGGGCCTGACCAGCCCCAGCATTTT. V is TRBV20-1 and J is TRBJ1-5; D possibly corresponds to TRBD1 (6 bases). Germline CDR1 reads DFQATT; CDR2 reads SNEGSKA (reference sequence). CDR3 length equals 13 residues. Trimming took off 1 base at V and 7 bases at J, with 11 bases between the two ends.

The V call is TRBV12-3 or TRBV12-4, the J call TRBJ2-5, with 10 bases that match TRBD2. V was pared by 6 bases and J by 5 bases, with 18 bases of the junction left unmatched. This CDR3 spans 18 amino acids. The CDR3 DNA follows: TGTGCCAGCAGCTACCTTCCAATTCGACTAGCGGGTGTGGAGACCCAGTACTTC. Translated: CASSYLPIRLAGVETQYF.

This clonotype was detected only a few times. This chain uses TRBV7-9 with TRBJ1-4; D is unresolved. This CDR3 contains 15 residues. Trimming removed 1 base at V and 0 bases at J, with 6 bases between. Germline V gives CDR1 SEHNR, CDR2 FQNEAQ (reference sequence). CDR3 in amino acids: CASSLGDATNEKLFF. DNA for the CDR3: TGTGCCAGCAGCTTAGGAGACGCAACTAATGAAAAACTGTTTTTT.

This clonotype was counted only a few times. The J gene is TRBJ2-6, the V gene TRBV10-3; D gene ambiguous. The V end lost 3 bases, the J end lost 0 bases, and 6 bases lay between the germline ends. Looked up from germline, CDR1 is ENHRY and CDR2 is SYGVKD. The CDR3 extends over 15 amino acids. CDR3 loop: CAISEPLSGANVLTF. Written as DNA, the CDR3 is TGTGCCATCAGTGAACCGCTCTCTGGGGCCAACGTCCTGACTTTC.

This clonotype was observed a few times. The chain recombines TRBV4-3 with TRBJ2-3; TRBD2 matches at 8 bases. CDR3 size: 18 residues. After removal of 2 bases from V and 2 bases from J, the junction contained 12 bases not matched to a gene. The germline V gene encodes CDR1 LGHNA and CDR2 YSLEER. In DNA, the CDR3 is TGCGCCAGCAGCCAACCGAAAGGGAGCGGGGGCCTCACAGATACGCAGTATTTT. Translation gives CASSQPKGSGGLTDTQYF.

CDR3 residues: CASSLGFGTSGATDTQYF. CDR3 DNA sequence: TGCGCCAGCAGCTTGGGGTTCGGGACTAGCGGGGCTACAGATACGCAGTATTTT. The genes are TRBV5-1 and TRBJ2-3, with 13 nucleotides matching TRBD2. Losses at the gene ends were 0 bases for V and 3 bases for J; bases not matched to a gene: 7. Germline V gene lookup returns CDR1 SGHRS and CDR2 YFSETQ. The CDR3 has 18 residues.